This T cell receptor beta chain originates from a study of metastatic and nonmetastatic thyroid tumors. Background on the study: From malignant and benign thyroid patients, repertoires in blood and in tumor or nodule tissue were compared.

No treatment of any kind had been given to any patient before thyroid surgery. Germline V gene lookup returns CDR1 SGHAT and CDR2 FQNNGV. This CDR3 is built from 14 residues. V was clipped by 0 bases and J by 2 bases, with 5 bases between them. TCRdb reanalyzed the PCR reads via MiXCR. The repertoire consists of 20,000 to 30,000 clones, with about an eighth occurring once and the leading ten covering roughly 13%. This clone appeared a single time. The receptor was derived from a female donor with papillary thyroid cancer or a benign thyroid nodule (not recorded which). Some clones in this sample may be carry-over from other donors' samples. The chain has TRBV11-2 and TRBJ1-3; possible D gene TRBD1, 5 bases. Sequencing input: blood. The CDR3 coding sequence is TGTGCCAGCAGCTTAGACAGGGCTGGAAACACCATATATTTT. Its translation is CASSLDRAGNTIYF.